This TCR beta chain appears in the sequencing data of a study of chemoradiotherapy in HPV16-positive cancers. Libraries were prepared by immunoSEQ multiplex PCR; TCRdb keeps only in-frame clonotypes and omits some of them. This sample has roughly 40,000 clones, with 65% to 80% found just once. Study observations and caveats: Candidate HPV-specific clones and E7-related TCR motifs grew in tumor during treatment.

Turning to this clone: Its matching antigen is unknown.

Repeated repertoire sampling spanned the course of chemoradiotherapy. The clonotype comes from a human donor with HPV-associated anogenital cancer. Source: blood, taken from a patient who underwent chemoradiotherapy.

In DNA form, the CDR3 reads TGTGCCAGTAAAAGGCCCGGAGGAGGAACTGAAGCTTTCTTT. Translating gives CASKRPGGGTEAFF. The V gene is TRBV19, the J gene TRBJ1-1; D gene unclear. V lost 7 bases and J lost 5, with 17 bases in between. The CDR3 covers 14 residues. Germline lookup yields CDR1 LNHDA and CDR2 SQIVND (reference sequence).